This T cell receptor beta chain is from a study of T-cell reconstitution after alpha-beta-depleted transplantation in children. A TCRbeta library incorporating unique molecular identifiers was prepared. Each CDR3 protein gets one entry after TCRdb re-called the PCR reads with MiXCR. The sample shows approximately 490,000 distinct CDR3 sequences, roughly an eighth of them seen only once. This clonotype was seen a few times. The CDR3 runs 17 residues. V trimming: 3 bases; J trimming: 0 bases; junction bases outside the gene matches: 5. Germline-derived CDR1 and CDR2 are SEHNR and FQNEAQ (reference sequence).

The chain uses TRBV7-9 and TRBJ1-5; the match to TRBD1 covers 10 bases. The receptor comes from a human donor who donated a stem cell graft to a child with combined immunodeficiency. Here the sequenced sample was PBMCs from the stem cell graft donor, taken from the stem cell graft. This CDR3 is CASSLGTGVRSNQPQHF. CDR3 in DNA: TGTGCCAGCAGCTTGGGGACAGGGGTCCGTAGCAATCAGCCCCAGCATTTT.